The 21 T cell receptor beta chains presented below share a single source sample, sequenced in a study of T-cell memory formation after mild COVID-19. TCRdb re-called the 5' RACE reads through MiXCR, storing one row per CDR3 protein. Here the sample spans hundreds of thousands of distinct CDR3 sequences, roughly 22% being singletons. Sequencing used PBMCs or a T cell subset sorted from them (not recorded which). Every receptor here comes from an adult woman who had mild COVID-19 (a few samples of this study predate the infection). Cell type and time point are not known.

The chain has TRBV7-9 and TRBJ1-2; 9 nucleotides agree with TRBD1. The CDR3 spans 17 residues. The ends lost 5 bases at V and 8 bases at J; junction bases unmatched: 18. Germline V gives CDR1 SEHNR, CDR2 FQNEAQ (reference sequence). The CDR3 here is CASSNSTGGIILHGYTF. DNA for the CDR3: TGTGCCAGCAGCAACTCGACAGGGGGGATTATCTTGCACGGCTACACCTTC.

This clonotype was found a few times. The J gene is TRBJ2-4, the V gene TRBV7-8; 11 bases align to TRBD2. This CDR3 spans 20 amino acids. The germline CDR1 and CDR2 sequences are SGHVS and FQNEAQ. V lost 0 bases, J lost 2 bases, and 12 bases stayed unmatched. The CDR3 nucleotides read TGTGCCAGCAGCTTAGCGGGCCCCCGACTAGCGGGGAACCCCAAAAACATTCAGTACTTC. This sequence encodes CASSLAGPRLAGNPKNIQYF.

This clonotype was seen a few times. CDR3: CASSQDRNYRRTDTQYF. CDR3 nucleotide sequence: TGCGCCAGCAGCCAAGACCGAAATTACAGGAGAACAGATACGCAGTATTTT. The chain recombines TRBV4-3 with TRBJ2-3, with D perhaps TRBD1 (5 bases). The CDR3 runs to 17 residues. V was pared by 0 bases and J by 3 bases, with 16 bases between. The germline CDR1 and CDR2 sequences are LGHNA and YSLEER.

This clonotype showed up just a few times. The chain has TRBV10-3 and TRBJ2-7; tentatively, D is TRBD1 (5 bases). Germline V gene sequence: CDR1 ENHRY, CDR2 SYGVKD. This CDR3 has 15 amino acids. V lost 3 bases and J 3 bases, leaving 15 bases between the germline ends. CDR3 sequence (DNA): TGTGCCATCAGTGATCACCAGGGTAACTACTACGAGCAGTACTTC. It translates to CAISDHQGNYYEQYF.

This clonotype occurred a few times. This chain connects TRBV5-5 to TRBJ2-5; 10 bases map to TRBD2. Germline loops: CDR1 SGHKS, CDR2 YYEKEE (reference sequence). CDR3 length: 15 amino acids. Unmatched junction bases numbered 4, after V lost 5 bases and J lost 0 bases. As DNA, the CDR3 is TGTGCCAGCAGAATGGGACTAGCGCACCAAGAGACCCAGTACTTC. This translates into CASRMGLAHQETQYF. The full variable domain, in which reference TRBV5-5 and TRBJ2-5 provide the parts outside the CDR3, is DAGVTQSPTHLIKTRGQQVTLRCSPISGHKSVSWYQQVLGQGPQFIFQYYEKEERGRGNFPDRFSARQFPNYSSELNVNALLLGDSALYLCASRMGLAHQETQYFGPGTRLLVL.

The sample holds many counts of this clonotype. The chain uses TRBV6-5 and TRBJ2-2; 7 bases are shared with TRBD1. This CDR3 spans 15 amino acids. Germline V gene lookup returns CDR1 MNHEY and CDR2 SVGAGI. The trim removed 5 bases at V and 5 bases at J, leaving 8 bases unmatched. The CDR3: CASSRQGPRTGELFF. CDR3 nucleotide sequence: TGTGCCAGCAGTAGACAGGGTCCGAGGACCGGGGAGCTGTTTTTT.

The chain joins TRBV6-5 to TRBJ2-4; no reliable D call. CDR1 and CDR2 (germline): MNHEY, SVGAGI. This CDR3 comprises 15 residues. Between the trimmed V and J ends, which lost 6 bases and 3 bases, there was a span of 15 bases. Written as DNA, the CDR3 is TGTGCCAGCAGAGATGACGTTGACGGCAAAAACATTCAGTACTTC. This gives the protein CASRDDVDGKNIQYF.

V gene TRBV4-3 combines with J gene TRBJ2-2; TRBD2 matches at 9 bases. The CDR3 totals 15 residues. V gave up 1 base and J gave up 5 bases; unmatched junction bases: 2. Germline loops: CDR1 LGHNA, CDR2 YSLEER. This CDR3 is CASSQVAGVTGELFF. Written as DNA, the CDR3 is TGCGCCAGCAGCCAAGTAGCGGGAGTAACCGGGGAGCTGTTTTTT.

The chain joins TRBV7-6 to TRBJ1-6; D call uncertain. Trimming pared 3 bases from V and 8 bases from J, leaving 14 bases between. This CDR3 has 15 amino acids. Germline CDR1 and CDR2: SGHVS and FNYEAQ. The CDR3 region has the DNA TGTGCCAGCAGCTTGGGGTCCCCTAGGGATTCACCCCTCCACTTT. Its protein is CASSLGSPRDSPLHF. Drawing the rest from reference TRBV7-6 and TRBJ1-6, the complete variable domain is GAGVSQSPRYKVTKRGQDVALRCDPISGHVSLYWYRQALGQGPEFLTYFNYEAQQDKSGLPNDRFSAERPEGSISTLTIQRTEQRDSAMYRCASSLGSPRDSPLHFGNGTRLTVT.

V usage is TRBV6-2 or TRBV6-3 and J usage is TRBJ2-7, with D perhaps TRBD2 (6 bases). Trimming shortened V by 1 base and J by 3 bases, and 13 bases separated the two germline ends. From germline, CDR1 is MNHEY and CDR2 SVGEGT. The CDR3 consists of 15 residues. This CDR3 is CASSYLEGQGYEQYF. The CDR3 DNA is TGTGCCAGCAGTTACTTGGAGGGTCAAGGCTACGAGCAGTACTTC.

The sample holds a few counts of this clonotype. V is TRBV27 and J is TRBJ2-1; the match to TRBD2 covers 7 bases. The CDR3 totals 17 residues. Germline V gene lookup returns CDR1 MNHEY and CDR2 SMNVEV (reference sequence). Germline trimming cut 0 bases from V and 2 bases from J; bases unmatched to any gene: 7. The CDR3 sequence: CASSLSIAGSTYNEQFF. DNA for the CDR3: TGTGCCAGCAGTTTATCGATAGCGGGTTCTACCTACAATGAGCAGTTCTTC.

The CDR3 protein is CATLSGTGYEQYF. The CDR3 bases are TGTGCCACCCTTTCCGGGACAGGTTACGAGCAGTACTTC. The genes are TRBV25-1 and TRBJ2-7; TRBD1 aligns across 8 bases. With 10 bases clipped from V and 4 bases from J, the junction kept 9 bases outside the gene matches. Germline CDR1 reads MGHDK; CDR2 reads SYGVNS. The CDR3 is 13 residues long.

This clonotype showed up just a few times. The chain recombines TRBV5-5 with TRBJ2-4; 8 nucleotides line up with TRBD2. The CDR3 runs 14 residues. J lost 8 bases, V lost 7 bases, and 11 bases had no gene match. The V gene's germline CDR1 is SGHKS and CDR2 YYEKEE (reference sequence). The chain's CDR3 is CASSPPAGGYIQYF. The CDR3 DNA sequence: TGTGCCAGCTCTCCTCCCGCGGGGGGTTACATTCAGTACTTC.

This clonotype was counted between two and nine times. The V call is TRBV12-3 or TRBV12-4, the J call TRBJ1-1; D unresolved. This CDR3 has 15 amino acids. V lost 6 bases to trimming and J lost 4 bases, with 18 bases between them. CDR3 sequence reads: CASSLSLGWSTEAFF. The DNA for the CDR3 is TGTGCCAGCAGCCTCTCGCTGGGATGGAGCACTGAAGCTTTCTTT.

This clonotype occurred a few times. The genes are TRBV4-3 and TRBJ1-2; 8 nucleotides match TRBD1. Germline V lookup: CDR1 LGHNA, CDR2 YSLEER. This CDR3 contains 14 residues. With 0 bases clipped from V and 8 bases from J, the junction kept 5 bases outside the gene matches. CDR3 in DNA: TGCGCCAGCAGCCAAGATCCACAGGGGGTCGGCTACACCTTC. This encodes CASSQDPQGVGYTF.

The rearrangement links TRBV13 to TRBJ2-7; TRBD1 is a possible D gene (6 bases). Per the germline V gene, CDR1 is PRHDT and CDR2 is FYEKMQ (reference sequence). The length of the CDR3 is 15 residues. Trimming removed 4 bases at V and 1 base at J, with 14 bases between. CDR3 residues: CASSYAGTLSYEQYF. CDR3 bases: TGTGCCAGCAGCTACGCTGGGACACTATCCTACGAGCAGTACTTC.

The chain combines TRBV4-2 with TRBJ1-2; D remains ambiguous. This CDR3 is built from 15 residues. With 3 bases removed from V and 2 bases from J, the gap between germline ends came to 13 bases. Germline V CDR1 and CDR2: LGHNA, YNFKEQ. CDR3 protein: CASSQDWTGNYGYTF. CDR3 nucleotide sequence: TGTGCCAGCAGCCAGGACTGGACGGGAAACTATGGCTACACCTTC.

The rearrangement links TRBV5-1 to TRBJ1-2, with TRBD1 matching over 7 bases. The length of the CDR3 is 14 residues. J gave up 8 bases and V 4 bases, and 11 bases lay outside the gene matches. Per the germline V gene, CDR1 is SGHRS and CDR2 is YFSETQ. The CDR3 DNA reads as TGCGCCAGCAGCGAGCAGGGGGATGGTAGAGGCTACACCTTC. Its translation is CASSEQGDGRGYTF.

This clonotype has a handful of counts. V and J are TRBV19 and TRBJ2-5; D is undetermined. Germline assignment: CDR1 LNHDA and CDR2 SQIVND (reference sequence). The CDR3 totals 13 residues. Deletions cut 1 base from V and 5 bases from J, with 8 bases between. The CDR3 sequence: CASSIGAQETQYF. CDR3 coding DNA: TGTGCCAGTAGTATAGGGGCCCAGGAGACCCAGTACTTC.

V usage is TRBV29-1 and J usage is TRBJ1-1; D uncertain. V gave up 0 bases and J gave up 8 bases, with 13 bases separating them. Germline CDR1 reads SQVTM; CDR2 reads ANQGSEA. The CDR3 runs 13 residues. DNA of the CDR3: TGCAGCGTTGAAGATGATGGATCACGAGAAGCTTTCTTT. This translates into CSVEDDGSREAFF.

This clonotype was observed a handful of times. This sequence joins TRBV7-2 and TRBJ1-1; 8 bases agree with TRBD1. V lost 6 bases to trimming and J lost 1 base; unmatched junction nucleotides: 7. Germline CDR1 and CDR2: SGHTA and FQGNSA. This CDR3 has 15 residues. The CDR3 nucleotides read TGTGCCAGCAGTTCTCCGGACAGGGCGAACACTGAAGCTTTCTTT. Its translation: CASSSPDRANTEAFF.